This T cell receptor (delta chain) originates from a study of γδ T cells in repeated Plasmodium falciparum infection. TCRdb processed the multiplex PCR reads again with the CATT caller. Found here are approximately 93,000 delta-chain clones, 0.9% to 1% of them singletons; the top ten hold 7.5% to 10%. This clone has ten or more counts. TCRdb shows a much larger clone's protein in place of this DNA's translation, and the two differ at residue 13, likely through a read error; the protein shown is translated from the DNA. The CDR3 has 15 amino acids. Germline V gives CDR1 GEAIGNYY, CDR2 EKD. Vgamma9/Vdelta2+ and Vdelta2-negative gammadelta T cells were flow-sorted from PBMC for bulk sequencing.

The gene calls are TRDV2 and TRDJ1; D gene unclear. Sequencing was performed on gamma-delta T cells from blood. This TCR derives from a pool of human donors (malaria-infected and uninfected, not separated). The CDR3 here is CACDTVGALTDKPIF. The CDR3 region has the DNA TGTGCCTGTGACACCGTCGGAGCGCTCACCGATAAACCCATCTTT.